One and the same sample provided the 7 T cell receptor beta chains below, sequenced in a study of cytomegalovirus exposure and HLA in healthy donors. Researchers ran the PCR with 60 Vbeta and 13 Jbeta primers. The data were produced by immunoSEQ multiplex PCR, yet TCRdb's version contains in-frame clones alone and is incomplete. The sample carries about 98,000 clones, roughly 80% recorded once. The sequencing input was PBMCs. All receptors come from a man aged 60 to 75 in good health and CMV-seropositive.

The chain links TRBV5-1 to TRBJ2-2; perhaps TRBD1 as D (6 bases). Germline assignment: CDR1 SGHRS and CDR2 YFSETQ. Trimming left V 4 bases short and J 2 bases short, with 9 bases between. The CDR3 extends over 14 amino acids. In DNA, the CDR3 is TGCGCCAGCAGCCGGGACACTAACACCGGGGAGCTGTTTTTT. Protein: CASSRDTNTGELFF.

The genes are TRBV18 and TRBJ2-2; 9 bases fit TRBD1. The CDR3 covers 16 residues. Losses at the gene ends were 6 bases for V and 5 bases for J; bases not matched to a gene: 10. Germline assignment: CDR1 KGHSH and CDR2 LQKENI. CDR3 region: CASSDSGTGRTGELFF. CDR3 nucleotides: TGTGCCAGCTCGGACTCCGGGACAGGGAGGACCGGGGAGCTGTTTTTT.

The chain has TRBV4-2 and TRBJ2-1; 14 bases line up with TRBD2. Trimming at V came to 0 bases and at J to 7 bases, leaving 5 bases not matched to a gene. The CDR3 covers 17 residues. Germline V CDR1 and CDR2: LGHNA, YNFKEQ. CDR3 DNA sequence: TGTGCCAGCAGCCAAGATGGGGGACTAGCGGGGGTAAATGAGCAGTTCTTC. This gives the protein CASSQDGGLAGVNEQFF.

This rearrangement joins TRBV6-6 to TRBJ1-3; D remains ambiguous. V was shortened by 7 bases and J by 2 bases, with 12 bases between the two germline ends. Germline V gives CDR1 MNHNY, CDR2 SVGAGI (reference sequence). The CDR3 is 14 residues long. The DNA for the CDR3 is TGTGCCAGCACCCCGAGCGGTACTGGAAACACCATATATTTT. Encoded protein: CASTPSGTGNTIYF.

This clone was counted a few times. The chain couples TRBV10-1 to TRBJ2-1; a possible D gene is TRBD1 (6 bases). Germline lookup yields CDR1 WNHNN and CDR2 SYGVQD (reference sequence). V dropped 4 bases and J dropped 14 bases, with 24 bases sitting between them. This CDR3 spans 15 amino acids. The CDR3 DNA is TGCGCCAGCAGTGCGACGACCCCAGGGCGAGCAGGGGAGTTCTTC. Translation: CASSATTPGRAGEFF.

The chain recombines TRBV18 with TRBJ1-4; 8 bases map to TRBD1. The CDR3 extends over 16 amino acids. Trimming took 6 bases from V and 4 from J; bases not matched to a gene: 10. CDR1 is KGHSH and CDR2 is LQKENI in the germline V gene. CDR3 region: CASSQARTGSNEKLFF. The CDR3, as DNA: TGTGCCAGCTCTCAAGCCAGGACAGGGAGTAATGAAAAACTGTTTTTT.

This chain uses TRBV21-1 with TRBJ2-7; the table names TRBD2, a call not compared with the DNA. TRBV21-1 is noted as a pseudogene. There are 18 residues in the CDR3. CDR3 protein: CASSKEQTPTPSSYEQYF. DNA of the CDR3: TGTGCCAGCAGCAAGGAACAAACCCCGACCCCTAGCTCCTACGAGCAGTACTTC.